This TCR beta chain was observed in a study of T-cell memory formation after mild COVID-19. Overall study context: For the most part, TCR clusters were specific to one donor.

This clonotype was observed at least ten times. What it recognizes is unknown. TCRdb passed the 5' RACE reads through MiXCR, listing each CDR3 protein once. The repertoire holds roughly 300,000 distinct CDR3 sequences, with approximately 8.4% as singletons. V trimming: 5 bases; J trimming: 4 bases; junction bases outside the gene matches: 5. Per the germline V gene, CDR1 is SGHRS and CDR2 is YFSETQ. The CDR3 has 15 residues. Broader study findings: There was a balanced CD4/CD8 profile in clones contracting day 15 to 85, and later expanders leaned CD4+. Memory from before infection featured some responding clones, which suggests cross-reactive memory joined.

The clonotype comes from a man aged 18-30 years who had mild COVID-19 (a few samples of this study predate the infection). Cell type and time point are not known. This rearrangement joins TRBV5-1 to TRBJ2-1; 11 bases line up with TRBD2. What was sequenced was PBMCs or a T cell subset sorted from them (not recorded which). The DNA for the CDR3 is TGCGCCAGCAGATCTAGCGGGGGGACTTACAATGAGCAGTTCTTC. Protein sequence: CASRSSGGTYNEQFF.